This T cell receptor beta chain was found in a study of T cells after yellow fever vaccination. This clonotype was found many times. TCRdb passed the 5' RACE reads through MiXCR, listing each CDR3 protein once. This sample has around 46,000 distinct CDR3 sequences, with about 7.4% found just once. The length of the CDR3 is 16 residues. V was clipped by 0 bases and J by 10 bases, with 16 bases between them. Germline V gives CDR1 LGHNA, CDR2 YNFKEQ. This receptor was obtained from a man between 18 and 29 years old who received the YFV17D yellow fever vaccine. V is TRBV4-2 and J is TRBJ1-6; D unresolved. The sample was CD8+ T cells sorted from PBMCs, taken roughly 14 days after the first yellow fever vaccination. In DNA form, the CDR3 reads TGTGCCAGCAGCCAAGATCAAGGTGACATCCGATCACCCCTCCACTTT. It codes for CASSQDQGDIRSPLHF.